Listed below are T cell receptor beta chains from one sample, sequenced in a study of Graves' ophthalmopathy and Graves' hyperthyroidism. Via MiXCR, TCRdb re-called the multiplex PCR reads, giving one row per CDR3 protein. Of 400,000 or so distinct CDR3 sequences detected, 17% appear once; the ten largest clones hold around 2.4%. Sequencing used peripheral blood. The receptors here all came from an adult woman with stable Graves' hyperthyroidism. CDR3s include the opening cysteine and the closing phenylalanine or tryptophan. A D gene is named only where the DNA matches it firmly. Only some rows state a clone size, as once, few, many or a class for expanded clones.

V gene	D gene	J gene	clone size	CDR3 DNA	CDR3 protein
TRBV20-1	TRBD1	TRBJ2-5	many	TGCAGTGCAGACGACAGGGGTCAGGAGACCCAGTACTTC	CSADDRGQETQYF
TRBV6-1	.	TRBJ2-7	many	TGTGCCAGCAGTGAAGCGGGTCCAGGGAGTGGGTACGAGCAGTACTTC	CASSEAGPGSGYEQYF
TRBV28	TRBD2	TRBJ2-1	few	TGTGCCAGCAGGGTTAGCGGGAGGTCCCTCCTTTGGGAGCAGTTCTTC	CASRVSGRSLLWEQFF
TRBV6-1	TRBD1	TRBJ2-7	many	TGTGCCAGCAGCCCGGACAGGCTAACCTCCTACGAGCAGTACTTC	CASSPDRLTSYEQYF
TRBV5-1	TRBD1	TRBJ1-1	.	TGCGCCAGCACCACACAGGGGGAAATTGAAGCTTTCTTT	CASTTQGEIEAFF
TRBV12-3/TRBV12-4	TRBD2	TRBJ2-2	.	TGTGCCAGCAGGGACCTAGCGGGGGGGCTCTCCGGGGAGCTGTTTTTT	CASRDLAGGLSGELFF
TRBV6-5	TRBD1	TRBJ2-7	many	TGTGCCAGCAGCGCACAGGGGGCGCGTTACGAGCAGTACTTC	CASSAQGARYEQYF
TRBV4-1	.	TRBJ2-2	.	TGCGCCAGCAGCCAAGACGAGGGCGCGGGCACCGGGGAGCTGTTTTTT	CASSQDEGAGTGELFF
TRBV6-1	.	TRBJ1-5	many	TGTGCCAGCACACGACAGGGCAATCAGCCCCAGCATTTT	CASTRQGNQPQHF
TRBV7-6	.	TRBJ2-5	many	TGTGCCAGCAGCTTAGAGCGGCTAGACCAAGAGACCCAGTACTTC	CASSLERLDQETQYF
TRBV28	.	TRBJ1-1	many	TGTGCCAGCTCTGTAAGGGGAAACATGAACACTGAAGCTTTCTTT	CASSVRGNMNTEAFF
TRBV28	TRBD2	TRBJ2-3	.	TGTGCCAGCAGTTCACACCCTGGACTAGCGGGAGGGAGCACAGATACGCAGTATTTT	CASSSHPGLAGGSTDTQYF
TRBV3-1	TRBD1	TRBJ2-5	.	TGTGCCAGCAGCCAAGACGACAGGGCCATCCAAGAGACCCAGTACTTC	CASSQDDRAIQETQYF
TRBV27	TRBD1	TRBJ2-7	.	TGTGCCAGCAGCCTTACAGGGGGCTTCAACGAGCAGTACTTC	CASSLTGGFNEQYF
TRBV25-1	.	TRBJ1-1	many	TGTGCCAGCAGTGACTACATGAACACTGAAGCTTTCTTT	CASSDYMNTEAFF
TRBV6-1	.	TRBJ1-1	many	TGTGCCAGCAGTGATGAACAGTCCACTGAAGCTTTCTTT	CASSDEQSTEAFF
TRBV7-9	.	TRBJ1-6	many	TGTGCCAGCAGCTTAGGGCAGGGTCCCCTCCACTTT	CASSLGQGPLHF
TRBV20-1	.	TRBJ1-5	.	TGCAGTGCTAGAGATAGGGGCCAGCCCCAGCATTTT	CSARDRGQPQHF
TRBV6-1	TRBD2	TRBJ2-7	many	TGTGCCAGCAGGGTAGCGGGAGGAGAATACGAGCAGTACTTC	CASRVAGGEYEQYF
TRBV4-3	.	TRBJ2-7	many	TGCGCCAGCAGCCCCACAGGGAGCTCCGAGCAGTACTTC	CASSPTGSSEQYF
TRBV6-2/TRBV6-3	.	TRBJ2-5	many	TGTGCCAGCAGTTACTCCACCCGACTAATCCAAGAGACCCAGTACTTC	CASSYSTRLIQETQYF
TRBV6-5	.	TRBJ2-2	many	TGTGCCAGCAGTTACTCTAAGTACACCGGGGAGCTGTTTTTT	CASSYSKYTGELFF
TRBV6-1	.	TRBJ2-2	many	TGTGCCAGCAGTCCTGGACTGGACGGGGAGCTGTTTTTT	CASSPGLDGELFF
TRBV12-3/TRBV12-4	.	TRBJ1-5	many	TGTGCCAGCAGTTTCGCGGATCAGCCCCAGCATTTT	CASSFADQPQHF
TRBV7-2	.	TRBJ1-2	many	TGTGCCAGCAGCTTATTATCAGGGCGGGATGGCTACACCTTC	CASSLLSGRDGYTF
TRBV7-3	TRBD1	TRBJ2-7	many	TGTGCCAGCAGCACGGGACAGGGAGACACCTACGAGCGGTACTTC	CASSTGQGDTYERYF
TRBV5-1	TRBD2	TRBJ2-7	many	TGCGCCAGCAGAATCCGACGGGAGGGCGAGCAGTACTTC	CASRIRREGEQYF
TRBV6-2/TRBV6-3	.	TRBJ2-7	.	TGTGCCAGCAGTTCTAACTCGGGGCTCTACTCCTACGATCAGTACTTC	CASSSNSGLYSYDQYF
TRBV29-1	.	TRBJ2-7	many	TGCAGCGTTGAAGATCTCGCAGGGACGAGCTACGAGCAGTACTTC	CSVEDLAGTSYEQYF
TRBV10-3	TRBD2	TRBJ2-3	.	TGTGCCACGTTGCGGGAGGGCGGGTCACTTACAGATACGCAGTATTTT	CATLREGGSLTDTQYF
TRBV7-2	.	TRBJ2-4	.	TGTGCCAGCGGCACCTCGACAGGTCCAAACATTAAGTACTTC	CASGTSTGPNIKYF
TRBV12-3/TRBV12-4	TRBD2	TRBJ2-2	many	TGTGCCAGCAGTTCCCGGGGTAGCGGGAGCGCCGGGGAGCTGTTTTTT	CASSSRGSGSAGELFF
TRBV5-8	TRBD2	TRBJ2-7	many	TGTGCCAGCACCGGACTAGCGGGGCCTACGAAGCAGTACTTC	CASTGLAGPTKQYF
TRBV24-1	TRBD2	TRBJ2-5	many	TGTGCCACCAGTGACTCACTAGCGGCGGAGACCCAGTACTTC	CATSDSLAAETQYF
TRBV12-3/TRBV12-4	.	TRBJ1-2	once	TGTGCCAGCAGTACATACGGGACGCCGAACTATGGCTACACCTTC	CASSTYGTPNYGYTF
TRBV12-3/TRBV12-4	.	TRBJ2-7	many	TGTGCCAGCAGTTTAGCTCGGGGTCTCTACGAGCAGTACTTC	CASSLARGLYEQYF
TRBV11-2	.	TRBJ2-5	many	TGTGCCAGCAGCTTAGTTCATCAGGGCCCCCAAGAGACCCAGTACTTC	CASSLVHQGPQETQYF
TRBV20-1	.	TRBJ1-1	many	TGCAGTGCTAGATCAGGCAGTGGGGACACTGAAGCTTTCTTT	CSARSGSGDTEAFF
TRBV19	.	TRBJ1-6	.	TGTGCCAGTAGTATTGGGAATTCACCCCTCCACTTT	CASSIGNSPLHF
TRBV12-3/TRBV12-4	.	TRBJ2-7	many	TGTGCCAGCAGTTTAGAAGTCTGGCAGGGCTCCTACGAGCAGTACTTC	CASSLEVWQGSYEQYF
TRBV28	.	TRBJ1-2	many	TGTGCCAGCAGTACGAAATGGGGCACGGATCGCTATGGCTACACCTTC	CASSTKWGTDRYGYTF
TRBV12-3/TRBV12-4	TRBD2	TRBJ2-2	many	TGTGCCAGCAAAGGGGGACTAGCGTGGAGAGGGAACACCGGGGAGCTGTTTTTT	CASKGGLAWRGNTGELFF
TRBV4-1	.	TRBJ2-7	many	TGCGCCAGCAGCCAAGGACAGGCCACCTACGAGCAGTACTTC	CASSQGQATYEQYF
TRBV13	TRBD2	TRBJ2-7	many	TGTGCCAGCAGCCAAGGACTAGCGGGAGTGTACGAGCAGTACTTC	CASSQGLAGVYEQYF
TRBV4-2	TRBD1	TRBJ2-7	many	TGTGCCAGCAGCCTGGGCGCCGGGACAGGGGTCGACGAGCAGTACTTC	CASSLGAGTGVDEQYF
TRBV6-1	TRBD2	TRBJ2-7	many	TGTGCCAGCAGTGAAATGGCGTTAGCGGGAGGCTTCTACGAGCAGTACTTC	CASSEMALAGGFYEQYF
TRBV19	.	TRBJ1-1	many	TGTGCCAGTAGTTCCCGGGGTGGACAGGAAGCTTTCTTT	CASSSRGGQEAFF
TRBV11-1	TRBD1	TRBJ2-7	few	TGTGCCAGCAGCATTCGGGACAGGGAAGGCACCTACGAGCAGTACTTC	CASSIRDREGTYEQYF
TRBV6-2/TRBV6-3	TRBD1	TRBJ2-5	many	TGTGCCAGCAGTCCGGGACAGGGAAGGGCGACCCAGTACTTC	CASSPGQGRATQYF
TRBV4-2	TRBD1	TRBJ2-2	.	TGTGCCAGCAGCCTAGGACAGGGGGATATCACCGGGGAGCTGTTTTTT	CASSLGQGDITGELFF
TRBV4-1	.	TRBJ1-2	.	TGCGCCAGCAGCCAAGACCGCGGCTCCCGGCAAGGCTACACCTTC	CASSQDRGSRQGYTF